This entry lists 9 T cell receptor beta chains sequenced from one sample in a study of blood T cell repertoires in COVID-19. Assay used: immunoSEQ multiplex PCR; TCRdb lists only in-frame clones, some missing. This repertoire shows approximately 260,000 clones, approximately 87% found once; its top ten account for about 4.5%. The sample taken for sequencing was peripheral blood. These receptor sequences come from a man aged 60 to 69 who had recovered from COVID-19.

The J gene is TRBJ2-7, the V gene TRBV7-9, with 10 nucleotides matching TRBD1. The trim removed 4 bases at V and 5 bases at J, leaving 5 bases unmatched. The CDR3 is made up of 14 amino acids. CDR1 SEHNR and CDR2 FQNEAQ come from the germline V gene (reference sequence). The CDR3 loop is CASSSTGGSNEQYF. CDR3 nucleotide sequence: TGTGCCAGCAGCTCGACAGGGGGCTCGAACGAGCAGTACTTC.

The chain uses TRBV6-4 and TRBJ2-1; 9 bases map to TRBD1. V shed 6 bases and J 0 bases; nucleotides not matched to a gene: 3. The CDR3 spans 15 residues. Per germline, CDR1 MRHNA and CDR2 SNTAGT. The CDR3 reads CASSRDRVSYNEQFF. CDR3 nucleotide sequence: TGTGCCAGCAGCCGGGACAGGGTCTCCTACAATGAGCAGTTCTTC.

This clone has a handful of counts. V is TRBV5-1 and J is TRBJ2-7; 8 nucleotides line up with TRBD1. CDR3 length equals 15 residues. Trimming at V came to 3 bases and at J to 3 bases, leaving 8 bases not matched to a gene. The germline gives CDR1 SGHRS, CDR2 YFSETQ. CDR3 sequence reads: CASSSGSGGVYEQYF. The CDR3 DNA reads TGCGCCAGCAGCTCCGGGTCAGGGGGCGTCTACGAGCAGTACTTC. Complete variable domain (other parts from reference TRBV5-1 and TRBJ2-7): KAGVTQTPRYLIKTRGQQVTLSCSPISGHRSVSWYQQTPGQGLQFLFEYFSETQRNKGNFPGRFSGRQFSNSRSEMNVSTLELGDSALYLCASSSGSGGVYEQYFGPGTRLTVT.

The chain joins TRBV7-6 to TRBJ2-3, with D tentatively TRBD1 (6 bases). Trimming stripped 1 base from V and 6 bases from J, with 26 bases between. The CDR3 covers 19 residues. Germline V gives CDR1 SGHVS, CDR2 FNYEAQ. CDR3 sequence: CASSLVLLGSDSSIDTQYF. For the CDR3, the DNA is TGTGCCAGCAGCTTAGTTTTATTAGGTTCGGACAGCTCGATTGATACGCAGTATTTT.

This clone has just a few counts. The CDR3, as DNA: TGTGCCTCATTTCTAGGAAACACCATATATTTT. Translated: CASFLGNTIYF. J is TRBJ1-3 and V is TRBV30, with D unresolved. This CDR3 is 11 amino acids long. Germline V gene data show CDR1 as GTSNPN and CDR2 as SVGIG (reference sequence). Trimming took 7 bases from V and 4 from J, leaving 8 bases between them.

This sequence joins TRBV29-1 and TRBJ2-5; the match to TRBD1 covers 10 bases. V lost 6 bases and J lost 1; bases outside the gene matches: 5. CDR1 is SQVTM, CDR2 ANQGSEA, per germline. The CDR3 has 14 amino acids. The CDR3 nucleotides read TGCAGCGTGCGGGACAGGGGTCCCCAAGAGACCCAGTACTTC. Residues: CSVRDRGPQETQYF.

This chain joins TRBV18 and TRBJ2-7; a weak D match, TRBD1 (6 bases). The CDR3 runs to 15 residues. With 2 bases removed from V and 5 bases from J, the gap between germline ends came to 16 bases. Germline values: CDR1 KGHSH, CDR2 LQKENI. CDR3 sequence (DNA): TGTGCCAGCTCACCAACAGGGTTCCTTGGACACGAGCAGTACTTC. It yields the protein CASSPTGFLGHEQYF.

This clone has more than one count but fewer than ten. CDR3 bases: TGTGCCAGCAGCTTATCCGGTGCGTGGAACTATGGCTACACCTTC. It yields the protein CASSLSGAWNYGYTF. The chain carries TRBV7-8 and TRBJ1-2; D is undetermined. Trimming left V 2 bases short and J 2 bases short, with 12 bases between. The CDR3 extends over 15 amino acids. Germline CDR1 and CDR2: SGHVS and FQNEAQ.

The DNA for the CDR3 is TGTGCCGCACGGAGTAAGATGGGGACTAGCGGGAGGTCATACGAGCAGTACTTC. Translated, it gives CAARSKMGTSGRSYEQYF. The chain couples TRBV10-3 to TRBJ2-7, with TRBD2 matching over 15 bases. Germline values: CDR1 ENHRY, CDR2 SYGVKD. Losses at the gene ends were 11 bases for V and 4 bases for J; bases not matched to a gene: 18. The CDR3 totals 18 residues.